This note documents a single TCR beta chain sequence. Which antigen it targets is not known. No much larger clonotype is one base removed from it; base qualities were not supplied. This record comes from a study of blood T cell repertoires in COVID-19 (TCRdb year 2020). For context, the study as a whole: Samples covering the acute and convalescent phases of COVID-19 were provided by collaborators in the United States, Italy and Spain. The material from the prospective study consisted of cDNA or gDNA derived from T cells, B-cell-depleted T cells, or PBMCs. Subjects who had been exposed to COVID-19, were actively infected with it, or had recovered from it provided the deeply sampled blood TCRbeta repertoires that made up the dataset. The repertoires were made available in a free public database intended to serve as a resource for research on the immune response to SARS-CoV-2. The samples were drawn from two sources: the first 160 participants of the ongoing ImmuneRACE study, and some 1,300 subjects contributed by 6 global collaborators. The sample metadata nearly always contained a de-identified subject ID, COVID-19 status, age in years and sex. HLA class I and class II types, where available, came from metadata supplied by the sample provider rather than from assay-based typing.

Broader findings and caveats from the paper: The quantity of clinical and demographic metadata differed by source and by participant and was supplied without curation.

The collaborating institutions used their own protocols to collect whole blood in K2EDTA tubes. For TCRbeta analysis, collaborators shipped samples in one of three forms: frozen whole blood, isolated PBMCs, or DNA extracted from either of those sample types. The immunoSEQ Assay, a bias-controlled multiplex PCR, was used to amplify TCRbeta CDR3 regions from genomic DNA. Per the original workflow: Within the assay, amplification of reference gene primers was used to estimate how many nucleated cells each sample contained. To quantify the absolute abundance of each unique TCRbeta CDR3 rearrangement, sequence reads were collapsed and filtered. For each sample, productive Simpson clonality was calculated by taking the square root of Simpson's diversity index across productive rearrangements. Held by TCRdb, this immuneACCESS table contains in-frame sequences only and omits some clones. Under half of the omission traces to an unresolved V gene where checked; the cause of the rest is unknown. For V, J and clone size, that table is used; D and trimming come from the DNA. The table for this sample lists about 250,000 clones; around 88% of them were counted only once. Roughly 5.8% of the sample belongs to the ten largest clones.

The germline V gene specifies SGHRS as CDR1 and YFSETQ as CDR2. From its cysteine to its phenylalanine, the CDR3 spans 16 amino acids. Kept here is only the CDR3 DNA, which spans 48 bases and is read in frame from base 1. The junction shows trimming of 0 bases on V and 3 bases on J, plus 14 bases between the germline ends. The sequence was collected from an older man with acute or convalescent COVID-19. Recombination linked TRBV5-1 to TRBJ2-3; the D gene is possibly TRBD1, with 6 bases matching. Sequences were obtained from peripheral blood. CDR3 reads: CASSLVAVGGTDTQYF. The DNA is as follows: TGCGCCAGCAGCTTGGTTGCTGTAGGGGGTACAGATACGCAGTATTTT.